This entry is about one T cell receptor (beta chain). Its target is unknown. This same CDR3 is encoded by further DNA sequences in the sample. The data stem from a study of T cell responses to AZD1222 COVID-19 vaccine. General study results and limits: Spike regions recognized by vaccine-associated CD4 TCRs spanned the protein, led by 160-218 and 743-854. Unmutated variant regions are reportedly the target of nearly half of TCRs that are spike-specific. Baseline seropositivity occurred in only six AZD1222 recipients. An increase in Spike-specific TCR breadth and depth was observed after two AZD1222 doses.

The data were produced by immunoSEQ multiplex PCR, yet TCRdb's version contains in-frame clones alone and is incomplete. The data contain 100,000 to 150,000 clones, approximately 85% of them singletons. This clonotype was obtained from an adult in good health. Material: peripheral blood, obtained on day 0 of AZD1222 vaccination.

This CDR3 reads CASSPVGPAYNSPLHF. CDR3 coding DNA: TGCGCCAGCAGCCCAGTGGGACCCGCCTATAATTCACCCCTCCACTTT. The J gene is TRBJ1-6, the V gene TRBV4-1; a possible D gene is TRBD1 (5 bases). Germline CDR1 is MGHRA and CDR2 is YSYEKL. The V gene lost 4 bases and the J gene lost 2 bases, with 12 bases spanning the gap. The CDR3 covers 16 residues.